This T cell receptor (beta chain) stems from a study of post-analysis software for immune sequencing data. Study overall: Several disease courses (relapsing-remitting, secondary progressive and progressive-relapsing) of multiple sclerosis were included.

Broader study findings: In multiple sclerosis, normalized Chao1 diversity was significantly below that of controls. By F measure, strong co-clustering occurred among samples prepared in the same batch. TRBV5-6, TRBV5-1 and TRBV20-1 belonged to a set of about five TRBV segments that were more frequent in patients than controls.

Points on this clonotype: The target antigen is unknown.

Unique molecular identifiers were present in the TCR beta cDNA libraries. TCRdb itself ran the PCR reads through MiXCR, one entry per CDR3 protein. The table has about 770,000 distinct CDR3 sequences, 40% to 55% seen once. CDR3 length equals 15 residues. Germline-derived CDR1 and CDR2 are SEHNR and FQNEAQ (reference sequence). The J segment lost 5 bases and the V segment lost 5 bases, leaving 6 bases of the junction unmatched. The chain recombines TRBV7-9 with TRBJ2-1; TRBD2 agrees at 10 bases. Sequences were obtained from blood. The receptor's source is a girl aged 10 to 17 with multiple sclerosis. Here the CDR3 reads CASSQALAGDNEQFF. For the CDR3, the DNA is TGTGCCAGCAGCCAGGCGCTAGCGGGAGACAATGAGCAGTTCTTC.